A single T cell receptor (beta chain) is shown here with its context. Its antigen remains unidentified. The CDR3 is 14 residues long. CDR1 SNHLY and CDR2 FYNNEI come from the germline V gene. The V gene end was trimmed by 10 bases and the J gene end by 3 bases; junction bases not matched to a gene: 7. Oncomine TCR Beta short-read sequencing was applied to DNA from cultured CD4+ T cells. Genomic DNA was drawn out of CD4+ T cells grown in culture. TCRdb ran MiXCR on the PCR reads and lists one entry per CDR3 protein. This sample carries more than 20,000 distinct CDR3 sequences, approximately 30% of them seen once, and the ten largest clones take over 10%. Treatment meaning: roughly 11-day PBMC culture with coronavirus spike peptide pools or control peptides (ViraFEST assay). All positive PCR tests were dated between March and December 2020, predating US Alpha, Beta and Delta variants. These data come from a study of vaccination and CD4 T cells after COVID-19. At the level of the study: Subjects got two shots of BNT162b2 or mRNA-1273 vaccine. Points from the study as a whole: The median number of SARS-CoV-2-reactive clonotypes increased from approximately 23 to 38, a change that did not reach significance.

The chain uses TRBV2 and TRBJ2-3; 10 bases line up with TRBD2. Sequencing used cultured CD4+ T cells from blood. This receptor was identified in a human donor with COVID-19. The DNA for the CDR3 is TGTGCCACCGAAGCGGGGGGGCCTACAGATACGCAGTATTTT. Amino acids: CATEAGGPTDTQYF.